This is a list of T cell receptor beta chains from one sample in a study of neoadjuvant nivolumab and ipilimumab in lung cancer. Profiling relied on immunoSEQ multiplex PCR, and the TCRdb table lists in-frame clones only, not all of them. The sample shows tens of thousands of clones, more than 65% of them seen only once. The source was peripheral blood, collected before neoadjuvant nivolumab, alone or with ipilimumab. These TCRs come from an adult with non-small cell lung cancer. The CDR3 runs from the conserved cysteine through the conserved F or W. The D gene is left open where the match is weak. A row's size may be missing; if present it is once, few, many or a size class.

d_gene	v_gene	abundance	j_gene	CDR3nt	CDR3aa
-	TRBV29-1	-	TRBJ2-7	TGCAGCGTTGAAGTACAGGCGGCGCAGTACTTC	CSVEVQAAQYF
-	TRBV6-4	-	TRBJ1-2	TGTGCCAGCAGTGAAGCGGGGGGCGCTGGGTATGGCTACACCTTC	CASSEAGGAGYGYTF
-	TRBV2	-	TRBJ2-6	TGTGCCAGCTTAAGACACTCTGGGGCCAACGTCCTGACTTTC	CASLRHSGANVLTF
-	TRBV11-3	-	TRBJ1-1	TGTGCCAGCAGCTTACGGACGATGGGGACTGAAGCTTTCTTT	CASSLRTMGTEAFF
-	TRBV7-9	few	TRBJ1-2	TGTGCCAGCAGCGAAGCTAACTATGGCTACACCTTC	CASSEANYGYTF
-	TRBV30	-	TRBJ1-3	TGTGCCTGGAGTCAGTGGGAAAATGGAAACACCATATATTTT	CAWSQWENGNTIYF
TRBD2	TRBV28	-	TRBJ2-2	TGTGCCAGCGGTAAGAGCGGGAGTTACACCGGGGAGCTGTTTTTT	CASGKSGSYTGELFF
-	TRBV14	once	TRBJ1-2	TGTGCCAGCAGCCCCTCGGTAGCTGGCTACACCTTC	CASSPSVAGYTF
-	TRBV7-9	-	TRBJ1-3	TGTGCCAGCAGCCAGATAGGCTCTGGAAACACCATATATTTT	CASSQIGSGNTIYF
-	TRBV27	-	TRBJ2-7	TGTGCCAGCAGTTTAATGCGAGGCAGCCCCGAGGGCTTC	CASSLMRGSPEGF
TRBD2	TRBV7-9	-	TRBJ2-1	TGTGCCAGCAGCATGGGACTAGCGGGAGTGTATGAGCAGTTCTTC	CASSMGLAGVYEQFF
-	TRBV6-5	-	TRBJ2-7	TGTGCCAGCAGTCGGAGACCCTGGAGCGAGCAGTACTTC	CASSRRPWSEQYF
-	TRBV4-1	-	TRBJ2-7	TGCGCCAGGTGTGCAGCCTCAAGCTCCTACGAGCAGTACTTC	CARCAASSSYEQYF
-	TRBV9	-	TRBJ2-6	TGTGCCAGCAGCGTAGCTAGAGGGGGAGGTTCTGGGGCCAACGTCCTGACTTTC	CASSVARGGGSGANVLTF
TRBD1	TRBV19	-	TRBJ2-6	TGTGCCAGTAGCCCCACAGGGGGCGCTGGGGCCAACGTCCTGACTTTC	CASSPTGGAGANVLTF
-	TRBV12-5	few	TRBJ2-2	TGTGCTAGTGGTTCCCATATGACCGGGGAGCTGTTTTTT	CASGSHMTGELFF
TRBD2	TRBV5-5	-	TRBJ2-7	TGTGCCAGCAGCTTCAATAGCGGGAGGAGCTCCTACGAGCAGTACTTC	CASSFNSGRSSYEQYF
-	TRBV7-8	few	TRBJ1-4	TGTGCCAGCAGCTTAGGTTCCGGGCTGGGTGAAAAACTGTTTTTT	CASSLGSGLGEKLFF
-	TRBV29-1	-	TRBJ2-5	TGCAGCGTTGGTGCTCTTGGGATAGAGACCCAGTACTTC	CSVGALGIETQYF
-	TRBV5-1	-	TRBJ1-1	TGCGCCAGCAAAAGTGGGGGGGCAAACACTGAAGCTTTCTTT	CASKSGGANTEAFF
TRBD2	TRBV5-1	-	TRBJ2-2	TGCGCCAGCAGCTTGGGGGGACTAGCGGGCACCGGGGAGCTGTTTTTT	CASSLGGLAGTGELFF
-	TRBV2	-	TRBJ1-2	TGTGCCAGCAGTGCCCGGTACTATGGCTACACCTTC	CASSARYYGYTF
-	TRBV7-2	once	TRBJ2-3	TGTGCCAGCAGCTTGACCGCAGCCACAGATACGCAGTATTTT	CASSLTAATDTQYF
TRBD1	TRBV11-3	-	TRBJ2-7	TGTGCCAGCAGCGTTATTGGGACAGTGACTTACGAGCAGTACTTC	CASSVIGTVTYEQYF
-	TRBV7-8	-	TRBJ2-1	TGTGCCAGCAGCTTAGACGGGAGTTCCTACAATGAGCAGTTCTTC	CASSLDGSSYNEQFF
TRBD2	TRBV9	-	TRBJ2-5	TGTGCCAGCAGCGTAGGGGAGGGACGGCTGCAAGAGACCCAGTACTTC	CASSVGEGRLQETQYF
TRBD1	TRBV2	-	TRBJ1-5	TGTGCCAGCAGTCTCGGACAGGTTTTACAGCCCCAGCATTTT	CASSLGQVLQPQHF
-	TRBV5-1	-	TRBJ2-2	TGCGCCAGCAGCTTAGGAGGGCACAACACCGGGGAGCTGTTTTTT	CASSLGGHNTGELFF
-	TRBV6-6	-	TRBJ2-7	TGTGCCAGCAGTTACGATCCGGGATCCGTCCGGGAGCAGTACTTC	CASSYDPGSVREQYF
-	TRBV6-5	-	TRBJ1-1	TGTGCCAGCAGGGGGGGCACTGAAGCTTTCTTT	CASRGGTEAFF
-	TRBV19	-	TRBJ1-2	TGTGCCAGTAAGAGCACACCTAACTATGGCTACACCTTC	CASKSTPNYGYTF
-	TRBV20-1	-	TRBJ1-2	TGCAGTGCTAGCCCGACATCTGGCTACACCTTC	CSASPTSGYTF
TRBD1	TRBV4-2	-	TRBJ2-3	TGTGCCAGCAGCTTAAACCCCAGGGGGCTAGCCACTAGCACAGATACGCAGTATTTT	CASSLNPRGLATSTDTQYF
TRBD2	TRBV7-7	-	TRBJ2-5	TGTGCTAGCAGTAGGGAGGGCGAGACCCAGTACTTC	CASSREGETQYF
-	TRBV7-3	-	TRBJ2-2	TGTGCCAGCAGCTTGCGTATAACCGCGAACACCGGGGAGCTGTTTTTT	CASSLRITANTGELFF
-	TRBV4-3	once	TRBJ2-2	TGCGCCAGCAGGGAAAGCGTTGGGGGCGGTGGCACCGGGGAGCTGTTTTTT	CASRESVGGGGTGELFF
-	TRBV4-1	-	TRBJ2-1	TGCGCCAGCAGCCAAGACGGGGGCCACTACAATGAGCAGTTCTTC	CASSQDGGHYNEQFF
TRBD1	TRBV11-3	-	TRBJ2-3	TGTGCCAGCAGCGGTTCGACAGGGTTCGGCGCAGATACGCAGTATTTT	CASSGSTGFGADTQYF
TRBD2	TRBV4-3	-	TRBJ2-7	TGCGCCAGCAGCCAAGGACTAGCGGGATCCTACGAGCAGTACTTC	CASSQGLAGSYEQYF
-	TRBV11-3	-	TRBJ1-5	TGTGCCAGCAGCCTACATTTGAATCAGCCCCAGCATTTT	CASSLHLNQPQHF
TRBD2	TRBV27	few	TRBJ2-1	TGTGCCAGCAGGGTGTTTCCCTCGGGGGGTGAGCAGTTCTTC	CASRVFPSGGEQFF
TRBD2	TRBV18	-	TRBJ2-1	TGTGCCAGCTCAAACGGACTAGCGGGAGGGCCCAGCGATGAGCAGTTCTTC	CASSNGLAGGPSDEQFF
TRBD1	TRBV6-5	-	TRBJ1-2	TGTGCCAGCAGTTATGACAGGGGAGAGTATGGCTACACCTTC	CASSYDRGEYGYTF
-	TRBV2	-	TRBJ2-5	TGTGCCACCAAGGGCAGGTCGAAAGAGACCCAGTACTTC	CATKGRSKETQYF
-	TRBV2	-	TRBJ2-3	TGTGCCAGCAGCGGAGGGGTGAGGACAGATACGCAGTATTTT	CASSGGVRTDTQYF
-	TRBV28	-	TRBJ2-7	TGTGCCATTTCCGGGACTCTCGGGGAGCAGTACTTC	CAISGTLGEQYF
TRBD2	TRBV10-2	-	TRBJ2-1	TGCGCCAGCAGTGGGGCAGCGGGAAATAATGAGCAGTTCTTC	CASSGAAGNNEQFF
TRBD1	TRBV5-8	-	TRBJ2-7	TGTGCCAGCAGTATAGACAGGGGGGGACTGAGCTCCTACGAGCAGTACTTC	CASSIDRGGLSSYEQYF
-	TRBV5-1	-	TRBJ2-4	TGCGCCAGCAGCTTGTCGTCCGACTTCACGCAAAACATTCAGTACTTC	CASSLSSDFTQNIQYF
TRBD2	TRBV5-1	once	TRBJ2-5	TGCGCCAGCAGCTCCTCACTAGCGGGAGGAGAGACCCAGTACTTC	CASSSSLAGGETQYF
-	TRBV9	few	TRBJ2-7	TGTGCCAGCAGCGTACAGAGCTCCTACGAGCAGTACTTC	CASSVQSSYEQYF
-	TRBV7-2	-	TRBJ2-1	TGTGCCAGCAGCTTCGGGGGAGCAACCTACAATGAGCAGTTCTTC	CASSFGGATYNEQFF
-	TRBV18	few	TRBJ2-3	TGTGCCAGCTCACAGGGCTTATTAGATACGCAGTATTTT	CASSQGLLDTQYF
-	TRBV11-1	once	TRBJ1-5	TGTGCCAGCAGCCCGGCAGGGAACAATCAGCCCCAGCATTTT	CASSPAGNNQPQHF
-	TRBV14	-	TRBJ2-1	TGTGCCAGCAGCCAAAATTTAATGGCGACGCAGTTCTTC	CASSQNLMATQFF